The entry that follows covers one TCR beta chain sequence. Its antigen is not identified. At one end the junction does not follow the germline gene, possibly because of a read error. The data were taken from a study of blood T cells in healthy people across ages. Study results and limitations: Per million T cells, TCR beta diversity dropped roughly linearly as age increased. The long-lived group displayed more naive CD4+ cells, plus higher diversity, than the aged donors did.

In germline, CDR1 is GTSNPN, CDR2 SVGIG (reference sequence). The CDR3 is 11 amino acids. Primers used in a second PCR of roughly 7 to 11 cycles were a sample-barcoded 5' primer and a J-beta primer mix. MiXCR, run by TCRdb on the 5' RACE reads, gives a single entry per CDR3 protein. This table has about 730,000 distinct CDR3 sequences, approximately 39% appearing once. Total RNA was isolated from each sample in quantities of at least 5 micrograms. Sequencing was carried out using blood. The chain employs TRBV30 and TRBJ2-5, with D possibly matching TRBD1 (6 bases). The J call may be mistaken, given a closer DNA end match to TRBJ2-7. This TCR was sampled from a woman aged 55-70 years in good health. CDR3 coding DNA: TGTGCCGGGAGTAAAGGGGGCGAGCAGTACTTC. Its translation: CAGSKGGEQYF.